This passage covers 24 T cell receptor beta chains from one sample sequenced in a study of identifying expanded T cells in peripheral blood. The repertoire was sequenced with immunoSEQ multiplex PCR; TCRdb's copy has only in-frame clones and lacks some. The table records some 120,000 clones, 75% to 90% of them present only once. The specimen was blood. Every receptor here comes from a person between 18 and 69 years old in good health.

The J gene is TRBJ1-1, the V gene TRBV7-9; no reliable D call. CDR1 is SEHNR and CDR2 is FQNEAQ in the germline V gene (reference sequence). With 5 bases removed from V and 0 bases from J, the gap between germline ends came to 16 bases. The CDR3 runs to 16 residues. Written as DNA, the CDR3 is TGTGCCAGCAGCCACGTGAAGGGCAGCATGAACACTGAAGCTTTCTTT. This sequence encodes CASSHVKGSMNTEAFF.

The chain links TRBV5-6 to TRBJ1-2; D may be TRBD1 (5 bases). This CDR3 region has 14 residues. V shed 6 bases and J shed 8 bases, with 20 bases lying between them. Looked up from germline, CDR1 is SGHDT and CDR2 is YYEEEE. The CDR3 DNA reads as TGTGCCAGCATGTCGGGCAGGGAGACTTGGGGCTACACCTTC. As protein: CASMSGRETWGYTF. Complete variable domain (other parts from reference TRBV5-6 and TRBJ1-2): DAGVTQSPTHLIKTRGQQVTLRCSPKSGHDTVSWYQQALGQGPQFIFQYYEEEERQRGNFPDRFSGHQFPNYSSELNVNALLLGDSALYLCASMSGRETWGYTFGSGTRLTVV.

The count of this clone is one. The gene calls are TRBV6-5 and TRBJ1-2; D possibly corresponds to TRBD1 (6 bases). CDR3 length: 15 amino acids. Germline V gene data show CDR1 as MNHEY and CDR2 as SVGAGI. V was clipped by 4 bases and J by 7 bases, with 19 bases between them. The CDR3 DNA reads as TGTGCCAGCAGTTTCCAAGGGGGGCGAGTGGGTGGCTACACCTTC. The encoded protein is CASSFQGGRVGGYTF.

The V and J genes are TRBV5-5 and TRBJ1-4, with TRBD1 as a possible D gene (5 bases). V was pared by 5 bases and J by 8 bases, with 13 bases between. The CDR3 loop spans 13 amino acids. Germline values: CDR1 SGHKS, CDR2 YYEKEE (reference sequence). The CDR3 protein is CASSLTPGEKLFF. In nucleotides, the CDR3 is TGTGCCAGCAGTTTGACCCCAGGGGAAAAACTGTTTTTT.

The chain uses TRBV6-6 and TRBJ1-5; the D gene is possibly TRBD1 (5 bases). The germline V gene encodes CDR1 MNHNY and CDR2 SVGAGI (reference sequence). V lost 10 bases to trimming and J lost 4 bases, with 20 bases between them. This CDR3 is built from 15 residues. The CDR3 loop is CATQVSSRGNQPQHF. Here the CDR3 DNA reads TGTGCCACTCAAGTATCCTCTCGGGGGAATCAGCCCCAGCATTTT.

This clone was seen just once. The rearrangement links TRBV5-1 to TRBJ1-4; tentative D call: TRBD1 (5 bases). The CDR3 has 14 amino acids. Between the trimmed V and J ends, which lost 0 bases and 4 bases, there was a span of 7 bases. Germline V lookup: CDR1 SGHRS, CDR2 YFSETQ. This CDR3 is CASSLVGGNEKLFF. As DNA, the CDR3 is TGCGCCAGCAGCTTGGTTGGGGGTAATGAAAAACTGTTTTTT.

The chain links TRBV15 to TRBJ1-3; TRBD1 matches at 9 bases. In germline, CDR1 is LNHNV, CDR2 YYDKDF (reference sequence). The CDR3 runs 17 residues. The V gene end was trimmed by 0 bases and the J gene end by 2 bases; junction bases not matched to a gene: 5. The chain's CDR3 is CATSRDRTGVAGNTIYF. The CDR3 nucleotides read TGTGCCACCAGCAGAGATCGGACAGGGGTAGCTGGAAACACCATATATTTT.

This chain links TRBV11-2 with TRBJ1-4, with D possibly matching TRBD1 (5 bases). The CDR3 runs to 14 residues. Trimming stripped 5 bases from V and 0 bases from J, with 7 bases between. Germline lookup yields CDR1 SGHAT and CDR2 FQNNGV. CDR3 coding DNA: TGTGCCAGCAGCACGGACACAACTAATGAAAAACTGTTTTTT. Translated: CASSTDTTNEKLFF.

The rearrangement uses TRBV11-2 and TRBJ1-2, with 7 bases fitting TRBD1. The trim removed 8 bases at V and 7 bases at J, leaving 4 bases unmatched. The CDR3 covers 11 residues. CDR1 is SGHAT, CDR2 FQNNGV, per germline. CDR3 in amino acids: CASEGALGYTF. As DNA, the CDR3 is TGTGCCAGCGAGGGGGCGCTTGGCTACACCTTC.

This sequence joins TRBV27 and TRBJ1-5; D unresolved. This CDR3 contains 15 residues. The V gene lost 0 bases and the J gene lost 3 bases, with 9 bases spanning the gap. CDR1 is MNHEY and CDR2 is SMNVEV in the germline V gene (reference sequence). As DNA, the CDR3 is TGTGCCAGCAGTTTATCAGGGAGCAACAATCAGCCCCAGCATTTT. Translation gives CASSLSGSNNQPQHF.

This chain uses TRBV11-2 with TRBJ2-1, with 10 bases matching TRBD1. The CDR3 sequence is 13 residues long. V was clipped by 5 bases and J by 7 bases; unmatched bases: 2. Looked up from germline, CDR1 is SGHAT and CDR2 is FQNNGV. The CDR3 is CASSLGQGNEQFF. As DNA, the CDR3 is TGTGCCAGCAGCCTGGGACAGGGGAATGAGCAGTTCTTC. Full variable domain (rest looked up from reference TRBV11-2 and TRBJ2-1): EAGVAQSPRYKIIEKRQSVAFWCNPISGHATLYWYQQILGQGPKLLIQFQNNGVVDDSQLPKDRFSAERLKGVDSTLKIQPAKLEDSAVYLCASSLGQGNEQFFGPGTRLTVL.

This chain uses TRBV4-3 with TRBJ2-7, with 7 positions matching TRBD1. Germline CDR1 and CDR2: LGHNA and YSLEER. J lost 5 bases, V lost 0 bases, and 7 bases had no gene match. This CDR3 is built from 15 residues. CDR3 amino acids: CASSQETQGNDEQYF. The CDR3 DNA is TGCGCCAGCAGCCAAGAAACACAGGGGAACGACGAGCAGTACTTC.

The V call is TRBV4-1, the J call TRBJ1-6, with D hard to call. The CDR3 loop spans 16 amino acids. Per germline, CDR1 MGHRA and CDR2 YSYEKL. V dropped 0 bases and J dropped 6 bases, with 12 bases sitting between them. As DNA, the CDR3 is TGCGCCAGCAGCCAAGATGGCGGAACCCTTAATTCACCCCTCCACTTT. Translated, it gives CASSQDGGTLNSPLHF.

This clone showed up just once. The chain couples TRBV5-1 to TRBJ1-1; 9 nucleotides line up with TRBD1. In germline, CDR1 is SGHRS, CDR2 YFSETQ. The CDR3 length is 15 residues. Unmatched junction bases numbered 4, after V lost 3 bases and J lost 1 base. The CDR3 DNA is TGCGCCAGCAGCTGGGGGGACAGGGCGAACACTGAAGCTTTCTTT. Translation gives CASSWGDRANTEAFF.

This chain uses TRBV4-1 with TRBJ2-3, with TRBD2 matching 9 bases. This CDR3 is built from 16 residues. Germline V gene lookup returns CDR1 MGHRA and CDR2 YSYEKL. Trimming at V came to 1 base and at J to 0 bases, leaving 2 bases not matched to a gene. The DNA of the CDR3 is TGCGCCAGCAGCCAAGCTGGGACTAGCAGCACAGATACGCAGTATTTT. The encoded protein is CASSQAGTSSTDTQYF.

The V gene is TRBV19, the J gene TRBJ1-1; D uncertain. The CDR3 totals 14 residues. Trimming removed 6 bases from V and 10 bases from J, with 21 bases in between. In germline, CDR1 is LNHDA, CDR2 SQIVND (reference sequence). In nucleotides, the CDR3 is TGTGCCAGTAGGATTAATCACCAAGGACCGCGAGCTTTCTTT. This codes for CASRINHQGPRAFF.

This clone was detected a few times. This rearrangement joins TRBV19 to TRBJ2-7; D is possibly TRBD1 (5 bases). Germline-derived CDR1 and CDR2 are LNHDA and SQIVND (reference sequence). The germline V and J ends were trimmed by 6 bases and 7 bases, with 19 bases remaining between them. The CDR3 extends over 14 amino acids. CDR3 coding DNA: TGTGCCAGTAGCATTAGGACATTTGGTACGGAGCAGTACTTC. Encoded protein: CASSIRTFGTEQYF.

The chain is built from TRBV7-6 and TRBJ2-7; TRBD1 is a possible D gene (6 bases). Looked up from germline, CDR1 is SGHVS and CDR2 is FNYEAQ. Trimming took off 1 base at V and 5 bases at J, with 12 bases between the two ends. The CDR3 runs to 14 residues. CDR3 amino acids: CASSLGGQGNEQYF. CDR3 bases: TGTGCCAGCAGCTTAGGTGGGCAGGGGAACGAGCAGTACTTC.

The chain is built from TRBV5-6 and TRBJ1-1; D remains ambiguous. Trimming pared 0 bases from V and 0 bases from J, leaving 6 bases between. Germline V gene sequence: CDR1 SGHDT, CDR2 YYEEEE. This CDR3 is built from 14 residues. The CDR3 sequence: CASSLGDMNTEAFF. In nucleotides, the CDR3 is TGTGCCAGCAGCTTGGGGGATATGAACACTGAAGCTTTCTTT.

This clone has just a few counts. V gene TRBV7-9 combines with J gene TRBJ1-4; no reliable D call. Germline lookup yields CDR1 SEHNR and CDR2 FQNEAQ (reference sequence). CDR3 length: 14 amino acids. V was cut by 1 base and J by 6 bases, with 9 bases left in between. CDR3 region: CASSLEHSDEKLFF. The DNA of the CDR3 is TGTGCCAGCAGCTTAGAGCATTCGGATGAAAAACTGTTTTTT.

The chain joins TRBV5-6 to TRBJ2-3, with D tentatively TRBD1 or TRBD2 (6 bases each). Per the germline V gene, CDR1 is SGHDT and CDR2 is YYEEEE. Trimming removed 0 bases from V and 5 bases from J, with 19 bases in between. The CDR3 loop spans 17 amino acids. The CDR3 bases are TGTGCCAGCAGCTTGGGTCCCAACGGGGGCTTGCAAGATACGCAGTATTTT. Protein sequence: CASSLGPNGGLQDTQYF.

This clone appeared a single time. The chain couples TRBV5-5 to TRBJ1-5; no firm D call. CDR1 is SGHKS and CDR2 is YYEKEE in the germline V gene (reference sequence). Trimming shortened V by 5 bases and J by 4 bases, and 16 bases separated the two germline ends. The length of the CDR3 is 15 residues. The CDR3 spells CASRSFPPDNQPQHF. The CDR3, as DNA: TGTGCCAGCAGATCCTTCCCCCCCGATAATCAGCCCCAGCATTTT.

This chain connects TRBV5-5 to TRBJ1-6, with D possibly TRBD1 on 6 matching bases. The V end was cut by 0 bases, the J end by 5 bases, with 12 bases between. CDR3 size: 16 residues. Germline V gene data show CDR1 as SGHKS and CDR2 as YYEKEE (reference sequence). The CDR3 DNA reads TGTGCCAGCAGCTTGGTGGGCCAGGGGAATAATTCACCCCTCCACTTT. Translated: CASSLVGQGNNSPLHF.

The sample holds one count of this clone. The CDR3 protein is CASSQERSGANVLTF. The CDR3 nucleotides read TGCGCCAGCAGCCAAGAAAGGTCTGGGGCCAACGTCCTGACTTTC. This chain connects TRBV4-3 to TRBJ2-6; the D is unclear. The CDR3 has 15 amino acids. Germline V lookup: CDR1 LGHNA, CDR2 YSLEER. V was cut by 0 bases and J by 1 base, with 4 bases left in between.